This TCR beta chain was recorded in a study of blood T cells in healthy people across ages. For the second PCR, which ran for about 7 to 11 cycles, a sample-barcoded 5' primer and a J-beta primer mix were used. Samples each returned at least 3 million CDR3-containing paired-end reads. TCRdb re-called the 5' RACE reads with MiXCR, one entry per CDR3 protein. Counted here are about 800,000 distinct CDR3 sequences, roughly 25% occurring once; the ten biggest clones make up 3% to 4.5%. The sample, about 10 milliliters of peripheral blood, was drawn from each donor. The J segment lost 8 bases and the V segment lost 0 bases, leaving 6 bases of the junction unmatched. CDR3 size: 15 residues. Germline CDR1 MNHEY, CDR2 SVGEGT. The sample was also reused in another study, on T cells of mothers and their children.

The sample comprised blood. The chain combines TRBV6-2 or TRBV6-3 with TRBJ1-2, with 10 bases fitting TRBD1. This clonotype was obtained from a boy between 10 and 17 years old in good health. CDR3 loop: CASSYSGQGVRGYTF. Written as DNA, the CDR3 is TGTGCCAGCAGTTACTCCGGACAGGGGGTCCGCGGCTACACCTTC.